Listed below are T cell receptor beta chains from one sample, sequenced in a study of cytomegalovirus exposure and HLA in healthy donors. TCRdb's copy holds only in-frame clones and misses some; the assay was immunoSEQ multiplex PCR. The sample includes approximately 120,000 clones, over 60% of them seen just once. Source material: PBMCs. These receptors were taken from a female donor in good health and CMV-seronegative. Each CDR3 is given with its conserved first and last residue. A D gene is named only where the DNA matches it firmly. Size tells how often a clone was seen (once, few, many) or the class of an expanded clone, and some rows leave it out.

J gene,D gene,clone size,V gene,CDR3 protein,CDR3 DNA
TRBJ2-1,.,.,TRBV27,CASSLGQGFVGQFF,TGTGCCAGCAGTTTAGGTCAGGGATTTGTAGGGCAGTTCTTC
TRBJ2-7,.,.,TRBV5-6,CASSLPGSGQYF,TGTGCCAGCAGCTTACCGGGTTCTGGGCAGTACTTC
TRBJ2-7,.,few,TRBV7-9,CASGPSGDTYEQYF,TGTGCCAGCGGACCCTCCGGGGACACCTACGAGCAGTACTTC
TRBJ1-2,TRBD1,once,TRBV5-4,CASSLSGRGRSYGYTF,TGTGCCAGCAGCTTGAGCGGGAGGGGGCGGTCGTATGGCTACACCTTC
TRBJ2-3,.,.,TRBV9,CASSAHIAPSTDTQYF,TGTGCCAGCAGCGCACACATAGCACCCAGCACAGATACGCAGTATTTT
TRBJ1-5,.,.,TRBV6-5,CASSPTVYSNQPQHF,TGTGCCAGCAGTCCGACAGTTTATAGCAATCAGCCCCAGCATTTT
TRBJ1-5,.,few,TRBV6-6,CASSLTNSNQPQHF,TGTGCCAGCAGCCTGACAAATAGCAATCAGCCCCAGCATTTT
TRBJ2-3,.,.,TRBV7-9,CASSLATPAGTDTQYF,TGTGCCAGCAGCTTAGCGACCCCAGCGGGCACAGATACGCAGTATTTT
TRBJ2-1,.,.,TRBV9,CASSTLGRNNEQFF,TGTGCCAGCAGTACCCTGGGGAGGAACAATGAGCAGTTCTTC
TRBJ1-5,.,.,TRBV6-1,CASSEALGAPQRFNQPQHF,TGTGCCAGCAGTGAAGCGTTGGGGGCTCCTCAGAGATTCAATCAGCCCCAGCATTTT
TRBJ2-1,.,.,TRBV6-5,CASSFHGTTTYNEQFF,TGTGCCAGCAGTTTTCACGGGACAACAACCTACAATGAGCAGTTCTTC
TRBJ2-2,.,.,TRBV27,CASSSARGWYTGELFF,TGTGCCAGCAGTTCAGCCCGAGGGTGGTACACCGGGGAGCTGTTTTTT
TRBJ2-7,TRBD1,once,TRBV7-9,CASSFMGTGHREQYF,TGTGCCAGCAGCTTTATGGGGACAGGGCATCGGGAGCAGTACTTC
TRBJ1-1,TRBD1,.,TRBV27,CASSTRDRVNTEAFF,TGTGCCAGCAGTACCCGGGACAGGGTGAACACTGAAGCTTTCTTT